This is a list of T cell receptor beta chains from one sample in a study of blood T cell repertoires in COVID-19. The method was immunoSEQ multiplex PCR; TCRdb's version includes in-frame clones alone and lacks a portion of them. The profile shows about 84,000 clones, 70% to 80% of them singletons. Sequencing input: peripheral blood. These TCRs come from a man aged 45-65 years with active or convalescent COVID-19. The conserved cysteine and the conserved F or W are not part of the CDR3 here. A row's size may be missing; if present it is once, few, many or a size class.

CDR3 protein: ASSLRTGGNYGYT; V gene: TRBV7-9; J gene: TRBJ1-2; CDR3 length: 13; clone size: NA
CDR3 protein: ASSQSGGGGVETQY; V gene: TRBV4-3; J gene: TRBJ2-5; CDR3 length: 14; clone size: NA
CDR3 protein: ASSLPSGTSTDTQY; V gene: TRBV4-1; J gene: TRBJ2-3; CDR3 length: 14; clone size: once
CDR3 protein: ASSRSSDRGGRWEQY; V gene: TRBV7-9; J gene: TRBJ2-7; CDR3 length: 15; clone size: NA
CDR3 protein: ASSQFVGAQGEQY; V gene: TRBV3-1/TRBV3-2; J gene: TRBJ2-7; CDR3 length: 13; clone size: NA
CDR3 protein: ASSLVRGENTEAF; V gene: TRBV5-1; J gene: TRBJ1-1; CDR3 length: 13; clone size: NA
CDR3 protein: ASSQVPDRGFEAF; V gene: TRBV4-1; J gene: TRBJ1-1; CDR3 length: 13; clone size: NA
CDR3 protein: ASSSRDRGLNEQF; V gene: TRBV13; J gene: TRBJ2-1; CDR3 length: 13; clone size: many
CDR3 protein: ASSPRTEWGYT; V gene: TRBV5-4; J gene: TRBJ1-2; CDR3 length: 11; clone size: NA
CDR3 protein: ASRSLLAGPYEQY; V gene: TRBV6-5; J gene: TRBJ2-7; CDR3 length: 13; clone size: few
CDR3 protein: ASSLFMADRVNSPLH; V gene: TRBV27; J gene: TRBJ1-6; CDR3 length: 15; clone size: NA
CDR3 protein: ASSYSGVSNQPQH; V gene: TRBV6-2/TRBV6-3; J gene: TRBJ1-5; CDR3 length: 13; clone size: NA
CDR3 protein: ASSQAPVTGDIQY; V gene: TRBV4-3; J gene: TRBJ2-4; CDR3 length: 13; clone size: NA
CDR3 protein: ASSPSEQTRSYNEQF; V gene: TRBV19; J gene: TRBJ2-1; CDR3 length: 15; clone size: NA
CDR3 protein: ASSKWITGVGTEAF; V gene: TRBV6-4; J gene: TRBJ1-1; CDR3 length: 14; clone size: NA
CDR3 protein: ASSPSRDSPLH; V gene: TRBV11-2; J gene: TRBJ1-6; CDR3 length: 11; clone size: NA
CDR3 protein: ATSDPSAGGAQY; V gene: TRBV24-1; J gene: TRBJ2-3; CDR3 length: 12; clone size: NA
CDR3 protein: ASSPGGAGTDYGYT; V gene: TRBV28; J gene: TRBJ1-2; CDR3 length: 14; clone size: NA
CDR3 protein: ASSFTSGGSGELF; V gene: TRBV7-2; J gene: TRBJ2-2; CDR3 length: 13; clone size: NA
CDR3 protein: ASSYSGGGYT; V gene: TRBV6-5; J gene: TRBJ1-2; CDR3 length: 10; clone size: NA
CDR3 protein: ASSRGRLSTEAF; V gene: TRBV7-2; J gene: TRBJ1-1; CDR3 length: 12; clone size: few
CDR3 protein: AWSVRGGNTIY; V gene: TRBV30; J gene: TRBJ1-3; CDR3 length: 11; clone size: NA
CDR3 protein: ASSLGLAGGSTDTQY; V gene: TRBV13; J gene: TRBJ2-3; CDR3 length: 15; clone size: once
CDR3 protein: ASSVTGTGGHEQY; V gene: TRBV9; J gene: TRBJ2-7; CDR3 length: 13; clone size: NA
CDR3 protein: AISGTFNTEAF; V gene: TRBV24-1; J gene: TRBJ1-1; CDR3 length: 11; clone size: NA
CDR3 protein: ASSLWADRGAYEQY; V gene: TRBV7-9; J gene: TRBJ2-7; CDR3 length: 14; clone size: NA
CDR3 protein: ASSYGRNRADTEAF; V gene: TRBV11-2; J gene: TRBJ1-1; CDR3 length: 14; clone size: NA
CDR3 protein: ASGMTSGGPYQETQY; V gene: TRBV13; J gene: TRBJ2-5; CDR3 length: 15; clone size: NA
CDR3 protein: ATSDFGLAGGGGTGELF; V gene: TRBV24-1; J gene: TRBJ2-2; CDR3 length: 17; clone size: NA
CDR3 protein: ATSDLDRGRETQY; V gene: TRBV24-1; J gene: TRBJ2-5; CDR3 length: 13; clone size: NA
CDR3 protein: ASSQEGAREQF; V gene: TRBV4-2; J gene: TRBJ2-1; CDR3 length: 11; clone size: NA
CDR3 protein: ASSFRGQGASGYT; V gene: TRBV11-1; J gene: TRBJ1-2; CDR3 length: 13; clone size: NA
CDR3 protein: ASSHTGFSNQPQH; V gene: TRBV27; J gene: TRBJ1-5; CDR3 length: 13; clone size: NA
CDR3 protein: AWSGQGNTEAF; V gene: TRBV30; J gene: TRBJ1-1; CDR3 length: 11; clone size: few
CDR3 protein: ASSLLAGPPYEQY; V gene: TRBV13; J gene: TRBJ2-7; CDR3 length: 13; clone size: NA
CDR3 protein: ASSLSLAGGFGEQF; V gene: TRBV7-3; J gene: TRBJ2-1; CDR3 length: 14; clone size: NA
CDR3 protein: ASSDTYRRSYEQY; V gene: TRBV25-1; J gene: TRBJ2-7; CDR3 length: 13; clone size: NA
CDR3 protein: ASRYSGTGTYNEQF; V gene: TRBV6-5; J gene: TRBJ2-1; CDR3 length: 14; clone size: NA
CDR3 protein: ASSMTDQPQH; V gene: TRBV7-9; J gene: TRBJ1-5; CDR3 length: 10; clone size: NA
CDR3 protein: ASSQEGGGSEAF; V gene: TRBV3-1/TRBV3-2; J gene: TRBJ1-1; CDR3 length: 12; clone size: NA
CDR3 protein: ASSSGQSGQPQH; V gene: TRBV5-1; J gene: TRBJ1-5; CDR3 length: 12; clone size: NA
CDR3 protein: ASSQVIGRLTSSQGDEQY; V gene: TRBV4-2; J gene: TRBJ2-7; CDR3 length: 18; clone size: few
CDR3 protein: ASSWTRSSYEQY; V gene: TRBV2; J gene: TRBJ2-7; CDR3 length: 12; clone size: NA
CDR3 protein: ASSLASGAGGYT; V gene: TRBV27; J gene: TRBJ1-2; CDR3 length: 12; clone size: NA
CDR3 protein: ASSLAGSGANVLT; V gene: TRBV5-1; J gene: TRBJ2-6; CDR3 length: 13; clone size: NA
CDR3 protein: ASSEVGALSFVRNEQF; V gene: TRBV6-1; J gene: TRBJ2-1; CDR3 length: 16; clone size: NA
CDR3 protein: ASSYSAAGQVETQY; V gene: TRBV6-5; J gene: TRBJ2-5; CDR3 length: 14; clone size: NA
CDR3 protein: ASPNRGLLNTEAF; V gene: TRBV2; J gene: TRBJ1-1; CDR3 length: 13; clone size: once
CDR3 protein: ASSQRPFSNIQY; V gene: TRBV19; J gene: TRBJ2-4; CDR3 length: 12; clone size: NA
CDR3 protein: ASSPRPGDTSTDTQY; V gene: TRBV13; J gene: TRBJ2-3; CDR3 length: 15; clone size: NA
CDR3 protein: ASSGGGNQETQY; V gene: TRBV10-1; J gene: TRBJ2-5; CDR3 length: 12; clone size: few
CDR3 protein: ASRDGRGNEQF; V gene: TRBV19; J gene: TRBJ2-1; CDR3 length: 11; clone size: NA
CDR3 protein: ASSIGAAGEQF; V gene: TRBV19; J gene: TRBJ2-1; CDR3 length: 11; clone size: NA
CDR3 protein: ASSPFGTGVTEAF; V gene: TRBV14; J gene: TRBJ1-1; CDR3 length: 13; clone size: NA
CDR3 protein: ASSHWSGGAGNQPQH; V gene: TRBV27; J gene: TRBJ1-5; CDR3 length: 15; clone size: NA
CDR3 protein: ASSLVVQASPGTEAF; V gene: TRBV7-2; J gene: TRBJ1-1; CDR3 length: 15; clone size: NA
CDR3 protein: ASSEAVWY; V gene: TRBV2; J gene: TRBJ2-7; CDR3 length: 8; clone size: NA
CDR3 protein: ASSLERGQGRSYNSPLH; V gene: TRBV11-2; J gene: TRBJ1-6; CDR3 length: 17; clone size: many
CDR3 protein: ASSLAGYSNQPQH; V gene: TRBV5-8; J gene: TRBJ1-5; CDR3 length: 13; clone size: NA